This T cell receptor beta chain was recorded in a study of T cells in localized non-small cell lung cancer. The germline V gene has CDR1 MRHNA and CDR2 SNTAGT. J was trimmed by 5 bases and V by 10 bases; bases with no gene match: 9. There are 14 residues in the CDR3. The data were produced by immunoSEQ multiplex PCR, yet TCRdb's version contains in-frame clones alone and is incomplete. Counted here are approximately 64,000 clones, approximately 87% occurring once; the ten biggest clones make up nearly 2%. The source of this sequence is a woman aged 40-70 years with stage I lung adenocarcinoma. V usage is TRBV6-4 and J usage is TRBJ2-5, with 11 bases identical to TRBD2. Sequencing was performed on peripheral blood, taken before any cancer treatment. As DNA, the CDR3 is TGTGCCAACCCACTAGCGGGGGTTCTCGAGACCCAGTACTTC. This encodes CANPLAGVLETQYF.